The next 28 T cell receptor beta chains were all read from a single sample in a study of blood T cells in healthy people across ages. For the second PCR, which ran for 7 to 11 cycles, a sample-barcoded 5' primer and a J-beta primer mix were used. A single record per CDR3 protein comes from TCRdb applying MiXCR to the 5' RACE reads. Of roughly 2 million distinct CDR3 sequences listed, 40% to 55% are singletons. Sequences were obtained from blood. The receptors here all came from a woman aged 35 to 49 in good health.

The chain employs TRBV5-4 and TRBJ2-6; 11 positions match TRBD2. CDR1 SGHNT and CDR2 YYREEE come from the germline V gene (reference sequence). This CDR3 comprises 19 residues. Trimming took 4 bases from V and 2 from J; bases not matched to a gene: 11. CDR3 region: CASSLAPTSGGPGANVLTF. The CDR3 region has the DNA TGTGCCAGCAGCCTAGCCCCCACTAGCGGGGGCCCTGGGGCCAACGTCCTGACTTTC.

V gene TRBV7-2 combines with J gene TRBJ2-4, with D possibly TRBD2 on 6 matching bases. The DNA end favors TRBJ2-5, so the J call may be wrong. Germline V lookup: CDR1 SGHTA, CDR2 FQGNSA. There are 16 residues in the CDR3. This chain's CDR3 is CASSLVAAGPAETQYF. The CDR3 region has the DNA TGTGCCAGCAGCTTAGTGGCCGCGGGGCCCGCGGAGACCCAGTACTTC.

Written as DNA, the CDR3 is TGCAGTGCTAGTGGGGCAGGGAGTGGCTACACCTTC. Amino acid sequence: CSASGAGSGYTF. The chain has TRBV20-1 and TRBJ1-2, with D perhaps matching TRBD1 (5 bases). V dropped 3 bases and J dropped 7 bases, with 12 bases sitting between them. The CDR3 is 12 amino acids. The V gene's germline CDR1 is DFQATT and CDR2 SNEGSKA (reference sequence).

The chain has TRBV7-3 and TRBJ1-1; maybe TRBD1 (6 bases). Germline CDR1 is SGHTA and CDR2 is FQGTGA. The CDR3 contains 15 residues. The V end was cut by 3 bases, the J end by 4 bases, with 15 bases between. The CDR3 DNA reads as TGTGCCAGCAGCTTCACCGGGGGCCGGAGCACTGAAGCTTTCTTT. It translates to CASSFTGGRSTEAFF.

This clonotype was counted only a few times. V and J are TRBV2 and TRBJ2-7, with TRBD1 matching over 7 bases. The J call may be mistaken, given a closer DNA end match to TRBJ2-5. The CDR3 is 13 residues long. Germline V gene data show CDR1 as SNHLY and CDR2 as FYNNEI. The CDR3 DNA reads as TGTGCCAGCAGTGGGGGACAGACGGAGACCCAGTACTTC. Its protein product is CASSGGQTETQYF.

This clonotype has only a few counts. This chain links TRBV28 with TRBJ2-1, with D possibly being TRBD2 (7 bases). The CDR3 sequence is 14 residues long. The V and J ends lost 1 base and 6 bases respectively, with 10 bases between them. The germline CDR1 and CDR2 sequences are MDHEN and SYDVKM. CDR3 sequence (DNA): TGTGCCAGCAGTTTATTAGGGGGGGCCAATGAGCAGTTCTTC. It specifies CASSLLGGANEQFF.

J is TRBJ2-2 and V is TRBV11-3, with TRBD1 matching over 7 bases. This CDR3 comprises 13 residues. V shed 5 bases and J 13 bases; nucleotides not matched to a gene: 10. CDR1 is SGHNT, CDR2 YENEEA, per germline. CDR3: CASSARQGRALFF. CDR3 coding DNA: TGTGCCAGCAGCGCGCGACAGGGAAGGGCGCTGTTTTTT.

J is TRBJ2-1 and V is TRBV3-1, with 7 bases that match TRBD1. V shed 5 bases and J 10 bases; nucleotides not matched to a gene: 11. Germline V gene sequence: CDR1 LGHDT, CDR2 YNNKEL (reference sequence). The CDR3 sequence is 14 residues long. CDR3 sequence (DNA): TGTGCCAGCAGCTTTAGGGACAGAGTACTGGAGCAGTTCTTC. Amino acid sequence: CASSFRDRVLEQFF.

Written as DNA, the CDR3 is TGTGCCAGCAGAGACGGGGCAGGGGGGGAGAGAGGTCAGCCCCAGCATTTT. Its protein is CASRDGAGGERGQPQHF. The V call is TRBV6-2 or TRBV6-3, the J call TRBJ1-5, with 7 bases aligning to TRBD1. Trimming cost V 6 bases and J 6 bases; bases outside gene matches: 17. Germline V gene data show CDR1 as MNHEY and CDR2 as SVGEGT. This CDR3 is 17 amino acids long.

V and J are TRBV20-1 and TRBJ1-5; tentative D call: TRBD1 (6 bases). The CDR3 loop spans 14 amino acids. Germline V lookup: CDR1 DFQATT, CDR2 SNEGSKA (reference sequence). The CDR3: CSVWTVLSNQPQHF. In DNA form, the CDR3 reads TGCAGCGTGTGGACAGTTCTCTCCAATCAGCCCCAGCATTTT.

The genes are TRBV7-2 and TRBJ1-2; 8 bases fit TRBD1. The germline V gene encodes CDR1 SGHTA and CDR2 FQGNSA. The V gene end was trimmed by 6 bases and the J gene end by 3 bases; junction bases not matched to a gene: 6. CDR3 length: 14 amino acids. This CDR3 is CASSVNRGDYGYTF. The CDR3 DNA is TGTGCCAGCAGTGTAAACAGGGGGGACTATGGCTACACCTTC.

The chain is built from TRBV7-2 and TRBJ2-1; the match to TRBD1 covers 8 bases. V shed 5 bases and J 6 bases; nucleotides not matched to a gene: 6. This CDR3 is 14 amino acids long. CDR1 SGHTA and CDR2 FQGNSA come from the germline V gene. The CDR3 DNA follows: TGTGCCAGCAGCGGGGACAGGTTAACCAATGAGCAGTTCTTC. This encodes CASSGDRLTNEQFF.

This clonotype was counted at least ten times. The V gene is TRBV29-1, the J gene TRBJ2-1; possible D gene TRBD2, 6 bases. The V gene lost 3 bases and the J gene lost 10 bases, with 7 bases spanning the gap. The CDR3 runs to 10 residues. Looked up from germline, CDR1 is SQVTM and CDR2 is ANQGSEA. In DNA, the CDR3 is TGCAGCGTTGATGGGGGGGAGCAGTTCTTC. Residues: CSVDGGEQFF.

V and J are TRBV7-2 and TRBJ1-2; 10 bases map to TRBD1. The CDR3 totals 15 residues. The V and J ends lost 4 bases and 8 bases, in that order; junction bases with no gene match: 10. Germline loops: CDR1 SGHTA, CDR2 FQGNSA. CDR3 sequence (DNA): TGTGCCAGCAGCTCCTCGGGACAGGGGTTTGGGGGCTACACCTTC. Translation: CASSSSGQGFGGYTF.

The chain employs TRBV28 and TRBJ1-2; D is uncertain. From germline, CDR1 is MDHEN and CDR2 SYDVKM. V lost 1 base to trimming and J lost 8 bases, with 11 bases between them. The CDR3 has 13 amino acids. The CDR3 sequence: CASSLSRSWGYTF. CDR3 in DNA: TGTGCCAGCAGTTTATCTAGGAGTTGGGGCTACACCTTC.

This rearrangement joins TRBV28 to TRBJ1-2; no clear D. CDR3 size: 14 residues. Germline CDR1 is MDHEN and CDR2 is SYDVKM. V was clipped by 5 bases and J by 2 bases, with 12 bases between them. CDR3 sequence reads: CASSPTWLNYGYTF. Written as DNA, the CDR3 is TGTGCCAGCAGTCCCACTTGGTTAAACTATGGCTACACCTTC.

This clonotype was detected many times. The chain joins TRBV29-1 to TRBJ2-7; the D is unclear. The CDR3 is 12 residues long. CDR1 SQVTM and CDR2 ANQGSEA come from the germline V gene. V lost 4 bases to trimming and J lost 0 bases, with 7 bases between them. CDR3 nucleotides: TGCAGCGTTGCTACAGACTCCTACGAGCAGTACTTC. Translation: CSVATDSYEQYF.

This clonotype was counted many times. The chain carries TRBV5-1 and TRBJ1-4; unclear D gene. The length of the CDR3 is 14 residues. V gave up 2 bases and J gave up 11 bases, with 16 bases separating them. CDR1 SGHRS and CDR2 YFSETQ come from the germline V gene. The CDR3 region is CASSLQSPENKLFF. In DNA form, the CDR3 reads TGCGCCAGCAGCTTACAGTCCCCGGAGAACAAACTGTTTTTT. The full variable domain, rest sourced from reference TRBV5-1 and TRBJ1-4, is KAGVTQTPRYLIKTRGQQVTLSCSPISGHRSVSWYQQTPGQGLQFLFEYFSETQRNKGNFPGRFSGRQFSNSRSEMNVSTLELGDSALYLCASSLQSPENKLFFGSGTQLSVL.

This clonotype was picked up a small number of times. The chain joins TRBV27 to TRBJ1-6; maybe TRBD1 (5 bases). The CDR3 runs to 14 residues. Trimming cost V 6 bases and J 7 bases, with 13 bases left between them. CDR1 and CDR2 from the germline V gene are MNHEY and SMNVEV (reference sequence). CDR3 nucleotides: TGTGCCAGCAGCACAACGGGACGGAATTCACCCCTCCACTTT. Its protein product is CASSTTGRNSPLHF.

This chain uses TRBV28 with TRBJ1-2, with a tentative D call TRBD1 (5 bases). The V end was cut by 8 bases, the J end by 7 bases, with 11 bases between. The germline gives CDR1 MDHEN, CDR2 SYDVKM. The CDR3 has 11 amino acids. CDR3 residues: CASVGQRGYTF. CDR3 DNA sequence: TGTGCCAGCGTCGGACAACGTGGCTACACCTTC.

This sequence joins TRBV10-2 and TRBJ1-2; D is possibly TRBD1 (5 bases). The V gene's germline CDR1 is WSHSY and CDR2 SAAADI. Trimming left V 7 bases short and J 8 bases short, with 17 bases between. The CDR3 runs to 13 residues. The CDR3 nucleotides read TGCGCCAGCATGGACACCACGGGCGAGGGCTACACCTTC. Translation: CASMDTTGEGYTF.

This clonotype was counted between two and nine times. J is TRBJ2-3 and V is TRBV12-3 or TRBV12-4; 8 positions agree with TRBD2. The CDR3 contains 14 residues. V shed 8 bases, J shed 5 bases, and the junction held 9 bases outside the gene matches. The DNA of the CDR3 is TGTGCCAGCCTCCCGGGACTAGAAGTAGATACGCAGTATTTT. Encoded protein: CASLPGLEVDTQYF.

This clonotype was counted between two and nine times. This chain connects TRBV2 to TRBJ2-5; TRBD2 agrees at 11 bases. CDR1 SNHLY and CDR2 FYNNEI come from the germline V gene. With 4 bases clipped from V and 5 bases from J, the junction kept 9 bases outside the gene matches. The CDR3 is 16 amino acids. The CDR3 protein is CASSGSGTSGDETQYF. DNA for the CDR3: TGTGCCAGCAGTGGAAGCGGGACTAGCGGTGATGAGACCCAGTACTTC. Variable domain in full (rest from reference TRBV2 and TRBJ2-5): EPEVTQTPSHQVTQMGQEVILRCVPISNHLYFYWYRQILGQKVEFLVSFYNNEISEKSEIFDDQFSVERPDGSNFTLKIRSTKLEDSAMYFCASSGSGTSGDETQYFGPGTRLLVL.

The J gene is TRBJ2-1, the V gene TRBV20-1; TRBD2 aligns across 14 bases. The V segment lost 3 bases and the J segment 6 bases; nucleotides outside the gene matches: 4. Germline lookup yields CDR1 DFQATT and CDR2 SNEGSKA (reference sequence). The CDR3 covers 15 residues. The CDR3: CSASSGTSGGNEQFF. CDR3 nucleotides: TGCAGTGCTAGCTCCGGGACTAGCGGGGGCAATGAGCAGTTCTTC.

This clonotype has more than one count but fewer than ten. CDR3 sequence (DNA): TGTGCCACCAGTGATTTGCTTTTTGGGGGTAGAGAGACCCAGTACTTC. Translated: CATSDLLFGGRETQYF. This chain connects TRBV24-1 to TRBJ2-7; TRBD1 or TRBD2 may be the D gene (5 bases each). The last part of the DNA fits TRBJ2-5 better; the J call may be wrong. CDR3 length: 16 amino acids. Germline-derived CDR1 and CDR2 are KGHDR and SFDVKD.

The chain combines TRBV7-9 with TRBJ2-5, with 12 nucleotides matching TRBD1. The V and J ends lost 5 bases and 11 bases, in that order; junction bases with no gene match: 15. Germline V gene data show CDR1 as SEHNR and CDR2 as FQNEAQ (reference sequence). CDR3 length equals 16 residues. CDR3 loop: CASSLIPGQGAREQYF. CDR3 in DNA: TGTGCCAGCAGCCTTATCCCGGGACAGGGGGCGCGGGAGCAGTACTTC. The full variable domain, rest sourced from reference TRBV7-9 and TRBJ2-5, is DTGVSQNPRHKITKRGQNVTFRCDPISEHNRLYWYRQTLGQGPEFLTYFQNEAQLEKSRLLSDRFSAERPKGSFSTLEIQRTEQGDSAMYLCASSLIPGQGAREQYFGPGTRLLVL.

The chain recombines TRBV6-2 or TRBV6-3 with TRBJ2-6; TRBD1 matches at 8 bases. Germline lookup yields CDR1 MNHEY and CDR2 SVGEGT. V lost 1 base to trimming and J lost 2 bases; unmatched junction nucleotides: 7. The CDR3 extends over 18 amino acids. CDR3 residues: CASSYYGTGGTGANVLTF. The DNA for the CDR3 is TGTGCCAGCAGTTACTACGGGACAGGAGGGACTGGGGCCAACGTCCTGACTTTC.

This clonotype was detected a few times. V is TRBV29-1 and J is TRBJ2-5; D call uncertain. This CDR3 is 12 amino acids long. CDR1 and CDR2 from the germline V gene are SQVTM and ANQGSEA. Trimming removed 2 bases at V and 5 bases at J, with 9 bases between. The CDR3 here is CSVEHTSETQYF. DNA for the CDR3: TGCAGCGTTGAACACACCTCGGAGACCCAGTACTTC.